This record looks at one T cell receptor beta chain sequence and its context. Germline V gene lookup returns CDR1 MRHNA and CDR2 SNTAGT. This CDR3 is 13 amino acids long. Trimming removed 6 bases at V and 1 base at J, with 9 bases between. This specimen comes from a study of cytomegalovirus exposure and HLA in healthy donors. The PCR contained 60 Vbeta and 13 Jbeta primers. The assay was immunoSEQ multiplex PCR, and TCRdb's table has in-frame clones only and misses some. The sample contains about 180,000 clones, around 77% of which appear only once. This chain connects TRBV6-4 to TRBJ1-1; weak D call: TRBD1 (6 bases). The specimen sequenced was PBMCs. The sequence was collected from a man between 60 and 70 years old in good health and CMV-seronegative. CDR3 in DNA: TGTGCCAGCAGAAAAGGGGGGAACACTGAAGCTTTCTTT. It translates to CASRKGGNTEAFF.